This T cell receptor beta chain was profiled in a study of breast tumors, draining lymph nodes, adjacent tissues. TCRdb used MiXCR to reprocess the multiplex PCR reads, holding one entry per CDR3 protein. The table has about 100,000 distinct CDR3 sequences, approximately 21% seen once; the top ten hold approximately 1.3%. This clonotype was seen repeatedly, ten times or more. Axillary draining lymph nodes of breast cancer patients supplied the node samples. Germline V CDR1 and CDR2: MNHNS, SASEGT. Trimming removed 7 bases at V and 3 bases at J, with 13 bases between. CDR3 length equals 15 residues. The chain has TRBV6-1 and TRBJ1-6; no reliable D call. Specimen: axillary lymph node tissue. This receptor was taken from a female donor with breast cancer. Some clones in this sample may be carry-over from other donors' samples. The CDR3 nucleotides read TGTGCCAGCATGATGGAGAGCCTCTATAATTCACCCCTCCACTTT. This encodes CASMMESLYNSPLHF.